The clone carrying this TCR beta chain was observed a single time. The target antigen is unknown. With 0 bases removed from V and 5 bases from J, the gap between germline ends came to 14 bases. CDR3 length: 15 amino acids. Germline V CDR1 and CDR2: SGHRS, YFSETQ. These data are taken from a study of radiotherapy plus CTLA-4 blockade in lung cancer. Overall study findings and caveats: Radiotherapy was combined with ipilimumab, and tumor-derived TCR clones then expanded in blood.

The method was immunoSEQ multiplex PCR; TCRdb's version includes in-frame clones alone and lacks a portion of them. The sample has about 72,000 clones, about 80% seen once; the top ten hold about 4%. The clonotype comes from a human donor with non-small cell lung cancer who had a partial response to radiotherapy plus ipilimumab. The input for sequencing was peripheral blood, taken from a patient treated with radiotherapy plus ipilimumab. The genes are TRBV5-1 and TRBJ1-1; D is uncertain. In nucleotides, the CDR3 is TGCGCCAGCAGCTTGGATTTGGCGGGTTGGACTGAAGCTTTCTTT. As protein: CASSLDLAGWTEAFF.